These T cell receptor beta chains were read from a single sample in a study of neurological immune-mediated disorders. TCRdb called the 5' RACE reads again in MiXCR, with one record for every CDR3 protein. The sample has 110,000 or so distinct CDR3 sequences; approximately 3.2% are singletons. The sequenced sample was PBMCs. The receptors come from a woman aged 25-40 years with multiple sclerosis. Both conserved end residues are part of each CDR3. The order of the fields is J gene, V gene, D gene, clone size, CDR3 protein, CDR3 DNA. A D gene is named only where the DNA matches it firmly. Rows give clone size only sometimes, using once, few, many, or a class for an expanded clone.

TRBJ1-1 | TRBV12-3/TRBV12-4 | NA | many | CASGPPTEAFF | TGTGCCAGCGGGCCGCCCACTGAAGCTTTCTTT
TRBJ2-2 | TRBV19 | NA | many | CASSTGANTGELFF | TGTGCCAGTAGTACGGGGGCGAACACCGGGGAGCTGTTTTTT
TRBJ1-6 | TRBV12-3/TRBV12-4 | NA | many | CASSLRQENSPLHF | TGTGCCAGCAGTTTGAGACAGGAGAATTCACCCCTCCACTTT
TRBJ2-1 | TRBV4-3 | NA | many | CASSQDGERYNEQFF | TGCGCCAGCAGCCAAGATGGGGAGCGCTACAATGAGCAGTTCTTC
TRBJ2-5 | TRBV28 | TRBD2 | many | CASSWRGARETQYF | TGTGCCAGCAGTTGGCGGGGGGCACGGGAGACCCAGTACTTC
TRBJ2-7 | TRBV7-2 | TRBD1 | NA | CASSSRQGPDYEQYF | TGTGCCAGCAGCTCTCGACAGGGTCCTGACTACGAGCAGTACTTC
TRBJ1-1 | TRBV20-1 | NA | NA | CSAATGRNTEAFF | TGCAGTGCTGCAACCGGCCGGAACACTGAAGCTTTCTTT
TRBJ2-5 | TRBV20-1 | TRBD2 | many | CSAKIAGYGETQYF | TGCAGTGCTAAGATAGCGGGGTATGGTGAGACCCAGTACTTC
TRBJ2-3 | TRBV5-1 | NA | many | CASSLVSGSTDTQYF | TGCGCCAGCAGCTTGGTTTCCGGGAGCACAGATACGCAGTATTTT
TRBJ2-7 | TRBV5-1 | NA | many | CASSLAGTDGSYEQYF | TGCGCCAGCAGCTTAGCCGGGACGGACGGATCCTACGAGCAGTACTTC
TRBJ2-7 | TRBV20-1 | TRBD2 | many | CSARTSPLNEQYF | TGCAGTGCTAGGACTAGCCCCCTCAACGAGCAGTACTTC
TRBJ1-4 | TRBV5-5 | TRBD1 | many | CASSALDRANEKLFF | TGTGCCAGCAGCGCACTGGACAGGGCCAATGAAAAACTGTTTTTT
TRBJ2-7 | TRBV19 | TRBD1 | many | CASSIMTGTVYEQYF | TGTGCCAGTAGTATAATGACAGGGACCGTCTACGAGCAGTACTTC
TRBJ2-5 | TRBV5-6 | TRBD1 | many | CASSQSPGQGRETQYF | TGTGCCAGCAGCCAATCACCGGGACAGGGGCGGGAGACCCAGTACTTC
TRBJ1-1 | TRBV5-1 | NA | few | CASSSHRVGTEAFF | TGCGCCAGCAGCTCGCACAGGGTCGGAACTGAAGCTTTCTTT
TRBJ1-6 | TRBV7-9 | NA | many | CASSLGSALANSPLHF | TGTGCCAGCAGCTTAGGATCGGCCCTAGCAAATTCACCCCTCCACTTT
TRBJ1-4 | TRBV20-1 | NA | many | CSARDSGQGSTKLFF | TGCAGTGCTAGAGATAGCGGGCAGGGTAGTACAAAACTGTTTTTT
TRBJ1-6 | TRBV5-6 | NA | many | CASSPGGLVSTPLHF | TGTGCCAGCAGCCCCGGCGGGTTGGTATCGACACCCCTCCACTTT
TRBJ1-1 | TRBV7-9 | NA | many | CASSLAGSEAFF | TGTGCCAGCAGCCTCGCGGGGTCCGAAGCTTTCTTT
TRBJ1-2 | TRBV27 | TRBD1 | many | CASSNRQGIYGYTF | TGTGCCAGCAGTAATCGACAGGGCATCTATGGCTACACCTTC
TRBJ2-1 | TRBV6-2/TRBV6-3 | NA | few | CASKSRASRVEFF | TGTGCCAGCAAATCGAGGGCTTCTAGAGTCGAGTTCTTC
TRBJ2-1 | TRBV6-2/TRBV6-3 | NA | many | CASNDSGPYNEQFF | TGTGCCAGCAATGATTCAGGGCCCTACAATGAGCAGTTCTTC
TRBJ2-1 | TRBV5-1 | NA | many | CASSREGQVYEQFF | TGCGCCAGCAGCCGAGAGGGCCAGGTCTATGAGCAGTTCTTC
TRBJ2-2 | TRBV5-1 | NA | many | CASSQPTGRTGELFF | TGCGCCAGCAGCCAACCGACAGGACGCACCGGGGAGCTGTTTTTT
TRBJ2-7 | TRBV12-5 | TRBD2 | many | CASGAGTSGSYEQYF | TGTGCTAGTGGTGCTGGGACTAGCGGATCCTACGAGCAGTACTTC
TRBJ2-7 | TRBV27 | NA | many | CASSSGLTSYEQYF | TGTGCCAGCAGTTCGGGACTGACCTCCTACGAGCAGTACTTC
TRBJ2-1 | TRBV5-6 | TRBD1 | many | CASSPGTGGPNEQFF | TGTGCCAGCAGCCCCGGGACAGGGGGCCCCAATGAGCAGTTCTTC
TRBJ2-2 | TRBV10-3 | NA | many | CAISETEGNTGELFF | TGTGCCATCAGTGAGACAGAGGGGAACACCGGGGAGCTGTTTTTT
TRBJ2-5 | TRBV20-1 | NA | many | CSARDAGGAQETQYF | TGCAGTGCTAGAGACGCCGGGGGCGCCCAAGAGACCCAGTACTTC
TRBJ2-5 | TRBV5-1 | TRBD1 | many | CASSFYPGQGPQETQYF | TGCGCCAGCAGCTTCTATCCGGGACAGGGGCCACAAGAGACCCAGTACTTC
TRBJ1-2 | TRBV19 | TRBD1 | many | CASSLGTGTENLLYGYTF | TGTGCCAGTAGTCTAGGGACCGGGACAGAGAACCTTCTCTATGGCTACACCTTC